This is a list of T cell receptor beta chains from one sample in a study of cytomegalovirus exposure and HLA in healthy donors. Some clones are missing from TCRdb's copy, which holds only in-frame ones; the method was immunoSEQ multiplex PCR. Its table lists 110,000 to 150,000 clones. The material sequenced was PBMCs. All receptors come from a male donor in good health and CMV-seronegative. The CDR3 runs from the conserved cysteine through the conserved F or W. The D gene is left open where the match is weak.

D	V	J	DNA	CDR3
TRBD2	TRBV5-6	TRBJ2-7	TGTGCCAGCAGCGCGCAACTGGGACTAGCGGGACTCTACGAGCAGTACTTC	CASSAQLGLAGLYEQYF
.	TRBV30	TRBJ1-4	TGTGCCTGGGGGACTATTAGGGGTACGACTAATGAAAAACTGTTTTTT	CAWGTIRGTTNEKLFF
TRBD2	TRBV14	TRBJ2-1	TGTGCCAGCAGCCCCCGTCGCACTAGCGGTTCTTACAATGAGCAGTTCTTC	CASSPRRTSGSYNEQFF
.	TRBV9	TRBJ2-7	TGTGCCAGCAGCATGACACTGGACTACGAGCAGTACTTC	CASSMTLDYEQYF
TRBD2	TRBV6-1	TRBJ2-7	TGTGCCAGCACCCCCCTAGGGAGGGGATACGAGCAGTACTTC	CASTPLGRGYEQYF
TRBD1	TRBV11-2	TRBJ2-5	TGTGCCAGCAGCTTAGGACAGGGTCTACAAGAGACCCAGTACTTC	CASSLGQGLQETQYF
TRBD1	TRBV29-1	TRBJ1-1	TGCAGCGCCGTACAGGGGTCGAACACTGAAGCTTTCTTT	CSAVQGSNTEAFF
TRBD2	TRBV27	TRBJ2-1	TGTGCCAGCAGTGCCGGGACTAGCTTCTCCAATGAGCAGTTCTTC	CASSAGTSFSNEQFF
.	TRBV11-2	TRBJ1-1	TGTGCCAGCAGCTTAGATCTTCCGACTGAAGCTTTCTTT	CASSLDLPTEAFF
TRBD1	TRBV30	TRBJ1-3	TGTGCCTGGAGTGTACGATCAGGGGGCTCTGGAAACACCATATATTTT	CAWSVRSGGSGNTIYF
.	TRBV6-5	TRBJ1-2	TGTGCCAGCAGTTATTCTCAGTCCTATGGCTACACCTTC	CASSYSQSYGYTF
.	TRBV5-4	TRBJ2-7	TGTGCCAGCAGCTGGGCCGACAGCTCCTACGAGCAGTACTTC	CASSWADSSYEQYF
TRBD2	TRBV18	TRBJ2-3	TGTGCCAGCTCCGGACTAGCGGGGGGTGCAGATACGCAGTATTTT	CASSGLAGGADTQYF
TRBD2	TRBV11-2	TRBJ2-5	TGTGCCAGCAGCCGGACTAGCGAGACCCAGTACTTC	CASSRTSETQYF
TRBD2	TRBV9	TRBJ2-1	TGTGCCAGCAGCGCCCTAGCGGGGATTTCGAATGAGCAGTTCTTC	CASSALAGISNEQFF
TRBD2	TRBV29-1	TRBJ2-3	TGCAGCGCCCGGGGGGGGCAGGGTGCAGATACGCAGTATTTT	CSARGGQGADTQYF
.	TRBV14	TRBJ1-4	TGTGCCAGCAGCCAAGGCTTTCGAGGGATAACTGAAAAACTGTTTTTT	CASSQGFRGITEKLFF
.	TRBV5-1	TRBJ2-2	TGCGCCAGCAGCTACGACATCAACACCGGGGAGCTGTTTTTT	CASSYDINTGELFF
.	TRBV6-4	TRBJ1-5	TGTGCCAGCAGTGAGTCAGTACATAGCAATCAGCCCCAGCATTTT	CASSESVHSNQPQHF
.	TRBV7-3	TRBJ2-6	TGTGCCAGCAGCCCCCTAGGGGCCAACGTCCTGACTTTC	CASSPLGANVLTF
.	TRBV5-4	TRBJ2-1	TGTGCCAGCAGCTTGGTTCTTAACAATGAGCAGTTCTTC	CASSLVLNNEQFF
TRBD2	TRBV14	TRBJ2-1	TGTGCCAGCAGCTCCGGGACTAGCGGCAATGAGCAGTTCTTC	CASSSGTSGNEQFF
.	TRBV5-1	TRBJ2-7	TGCGCCAGCAGCGCGGGCCTTTCCTACGAGCAGTACTTC	CASSAGLSYEQYF
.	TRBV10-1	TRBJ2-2	TGCGCCAGCACTCTAGGACCGGGACAAGCAACCACGGTCAGCGGGGAGCTGTTTTTT	CASTLGPGQATTVSGELFF
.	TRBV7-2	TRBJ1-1	TGTGCCAGCAGCCCACGACAGCTGAACACTGAAGCTTTCTTT	CASSPRQLNTEAFF
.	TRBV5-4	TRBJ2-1	TGTGCCAGCAGCTCCCAAGTCCGGGATGAGCAGTTCTTC	CASSSQVRDEQFF
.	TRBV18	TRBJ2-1	TGTGCCAGCTCACCACCGGACAGTCAAGAGCAGTTCTTC	CASSPPDSQEQFF
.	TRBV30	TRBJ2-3	TGTGCCTGGAGCCCGAGTACAGATACGCAGTATTTT	CAWSPSTDTQYF
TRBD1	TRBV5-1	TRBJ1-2	TGCGCCAGCAGCTCACAGGGGGCTCTCGGCTATGGCTACACCTTC	CASSSQGALGYGYTF
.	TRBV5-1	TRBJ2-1	TGCGCCAGCAGCTTGGGGCAGGGAGGTAACAATGAGCAGTTCTTC	CASSLGQGGNNEQFF
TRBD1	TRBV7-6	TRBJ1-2	TGTGCCAGCAGCCCATCCACCGGGACAGCAAACTATGGCTACACCTTC	CASSPSTGTANYGYTF
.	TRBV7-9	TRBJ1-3	TGTGCCAGCAGCTCGCAGGGCACCATATATTTT	CASSSQGTIYF
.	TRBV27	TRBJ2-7	TGTGCCAGCAGTTTAGGAAAGGGGTTTCTCTACGAGCAGTACTTC	CASSLGKGFLYEQYF
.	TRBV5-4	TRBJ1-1	TGTGCCAGCAGCCTACAGGGATTCGCTGAAGCTTTCTTT	CASSLQGFAEAFF
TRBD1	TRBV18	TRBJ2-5	TGTGCCAGCTCACCCCCGACAGGGTTAGAGACCCAGTACTTC	CASSPPTGLETQYF
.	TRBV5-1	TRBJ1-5	TGCGCCAGCAGCTCGGGGGTGGATAGCAATCAGCCCCAGCATTTT	CASSSGVDSNQPQHF
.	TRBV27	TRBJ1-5	TGTGCCAGCAGTCCACTACAGGGCGGGGGTCAGCCCCAGCATTTT	CASSPLQGGGQPQHF
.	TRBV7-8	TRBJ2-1	TGTGCCAGCAGCCCAAACGCCCAGGGAAAGGCGTACAATGAGCAGTTCTTC	CASSPNAQGKAYNEQFF
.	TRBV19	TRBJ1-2	TGTGCCAGTAGCCCCCACAGGGAAGGGGGCTACACCTTC	CASSPHREGGYTF
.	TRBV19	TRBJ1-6	TGTGCCAGTAGTATGCCAGGCCGCCAGACACTTGACCTCCACTTT	CASSMPGRQTLDLHF
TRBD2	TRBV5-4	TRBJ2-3	TGTGCCAGCAGCCCGGGACTAGCGGGAGTCACAGATACGCAGTATTTT	CASSPGLAGVTDTQYF
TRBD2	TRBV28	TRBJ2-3	TGTGCCAGCAGTTCCCCTAGCGGGAGGGATACGCAGTATTTT	CASSSPSGRDTQYF
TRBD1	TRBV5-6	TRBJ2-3	TGTGCCAGCAGCCAAGGACAGGTTAGCACAGATACGCAGTGTTTT	CASSQGQVSTDTQCF
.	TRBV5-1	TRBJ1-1	TGCGCCAGTGGAGGACCCCTGAACACTGAAGCTTTCTTT	CASGGPLNTEAFF
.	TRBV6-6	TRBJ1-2	TGTGCCAGCAGTCGACTTGGGGACATCTATTATGGCTACACCTTC	CASSRLGDIYYGYTF
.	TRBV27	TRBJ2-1	TGTGCCAGCAGTTCTGGTTGGAGCTCCTACAATGAGCAGTTCTTC	CASSSGWSSYNEQFF
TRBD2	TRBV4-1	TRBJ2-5	TGCGCCAGCAGCCTAGGCCCTAGCGGGGGTGGGGAGACCCAGTACTTC	CASSLGPSGGGETQYF
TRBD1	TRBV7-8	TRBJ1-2	TGTGCCAGCAGCCTGGGACAGAACTATGGCTACACCTTC	CASSLGQNYGYTF
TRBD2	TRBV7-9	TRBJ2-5	TGTGCCAGCAGCTTAGATTTCGCGGGGGGCAAAGAGACCCAGTACTTC	CASSLDFAGGKETQYF
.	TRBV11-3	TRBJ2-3	TGTGCCAGCAGCCTCACAGACACAGATACGCAGTATTTT	CASSLTDTDTQYF